This passage covers 15 T cell receptor beta chains from one sample sequenced in a study of cytomegalovirus exposure and HLA in healthy donors. The study ran its PCR with 60 Vbeta and 13 Jbeta primers. Data came from immunoSEQ multiplex PCR; TCRdb stores just in-frame clones and leaves some out. Altogether some 210,000 clones are present, about 80% being singletons, with the ten largest covering roughly 10%. The sample was PBMCs. The receptors were sampled from a woman aged 45-65 years in good health and CMV-seropositive.

The V and J genes are TRBV5-4 and TRBJ2-1; 12 bases line up with TRBD2. This CDR3 region has 15 residues. The germline V gene encodes CDR1 SGHNT and CDR2 YYREEE (reference sequence). Trimming cost V 2 bases and J 7 bases; bases outside gene matches: 4. The CDR3 DNA is TGTGCCAGCAGCTTTTCTAGCGGGGGGGAAAATGAGCAGTTCTTC. Protein product: CASSFSSGGENEQFF.

In this sample, this clone turned up a few times. The chain couples TRBV2 to TRBJ1-5, with D possibly being TRBD1 (6 bases). The V gene's germline CDR1 is SNHLY and CDR2 FYNNEI. The CDR3 is 14 amino acids. V was clipped by 5 bases and J by 3 bases, with 11 bases between them. CDR3 amino acids: CASSPGTNNQPQHF. CDR3 DNA sequence: TGTGCCAGCAGTCCCGGGACAAACAATCAGCCCCAGCATTTT.

This chain links TRBV21-1 with TRBJ1-5. TRBV21-1 is tagged as a pseudogene. The CDR3 length is 13 residues. CDR3 amino acids: CASSKKSRETQHF. The CDR3 region has the DNA TGTGCCAGCAGCAAGAAATCAAGGGAGACCCAGCATTTT.

The rearrangement joins TRBV7-3 to TRBJ1-1, with a tentative D call TRBD1 (5 bases). The V gene's germline CDR1 is SGHTA and CDR2 FQGTGA. The CDR3 length is 14 residues. Trimming took off 5 bases at V and 1 base at J, with 11 bases between the two ends. The CDR3 bases are TGTGCCAGCAGCCCCGACGGACAGAACACTGAAGCTTTCTTT. This translates into CASSPDGQNTEAFF.

This chain connects TRBV6-5 to TRBJ1-4, with D possibly being TRBD1 (6 bases). Trimming took 0 bases from V and 10 from J, leaving 12 bases between them. CDR3 length equals 14 residues. CDR1 is MNHEY and CDR2 is SVGAGI in the germline V gene. The CDR3, as DNA: TGTGCCAGCAGTTACTCGAGAGGGGGTGGAAAACTGTTTTTT. As protein: CASSYSRGGGKLFF.

This sequence joins TRBV7-9 and TRBJ2-1; 7 bases map to TRBD2. After removal of 3 bases from V and 4 bases from J, the junction contained 6 bases not matched to a gene. The CDR3 extends over 15 amino acids. The V gene's germline CDR1 is SEHNR and CDR2 FQNEAQ (reference sequence). The CDR3 loop reads CASSFVRGGYNEQFF. As DNA, the CDR3 is TGTGCCAGCAGCTTTGTAAGGGGAGGGTACAATGAGCAGTTCTTC.

The rearrangement uses TRBV5-6 and TRBJ1-5; D may be TRBD1 (6 bases). Trimming removed 0 bases from V and 5 bases from J, with 15 bases in between. This CDR3 is built from 16 residues. Germline lookup yields CDR1 SGHDT and CDR2 YYEEEE. The CDR3 loop reads CASSLGQGTSYQPQHF. In DNA form, the CDR3 reads TGTGCCAGCAGCTTGGGGCAGGGGACGAGTTATCAGCCCCAGCATTTT.

The chain uses TRBV6-1 and TRBJ2-7; the match to TRBD1 covers 8 bases. Per the germline V gene, CDR1 is MNHNS and CDR2 is SASEGT. Losses at the gene ends were 6 bases for V and 5 bases for J; bases not matched to a gene: 12. This CDR3 contains 15 residues. The CDR3 loop reads CASREDRVRLDEQYF. DNA of the CDR3: TGTGCCAGCAGAGAGGACAGGGTTAGGCTGGACGAGCAGTACTTC.

The rearrangement links TRBV7-2 to TRBJ1-2; weak D call: TRBD1 (6 bases). The germline gives CDR1 SGHTA, CDR2 FQGNSA. The V end was cut by 5 bases, the J end by 4 bases, with 14 bases between. This CDR3 has 14 residues. The CDR3 is CASSAQGFGYGYTF. The DNA for the CDR3 is TGTGCCAGCAGCGCGCAGGGGTTTGGCTATGGCTACACCTTC.

The gene calls are TRBV19 and TRBJ1-1; 7 bases fit TRBD1. Germline V lookup: CDR1 LNHDA, CDR2 SQIVND (reference sequence). V lost 3 bases, J lost 1 base, and 5 bases stayed unmatched. This CDR3 is built from 15 residues. The CDR3 nucleotides are TGTGCCAGTAGTATTGTGGGACAGTCGAACACTGAAGCTTTCTTT. Its translation: CASSIVGQSNTEAFF.

This clone was seen a few times. The J gene is TRBJ1-1, the V gene TRBV4-1, with 7 positions matching TRBD1. Germline V gene sequence: CDR1 MGHRA, CDR2 YSYEKL. V was clipped by 1 base and J by 4 bases; unmatched bases: 3. The CDR3 has 14 residues. CDR3 sequence: CASSQVSGGTEAFF. The CDR3 region has the DNA TGCGCCAGCAGCCAAGTTTCAGGGGGCACTGAAGCTTTCTTT.

As concerns this clone: One end of the junction is discordant with germline, which a read error may explain. J is TRBJ2-7 and V is TRBV2, with a possible D match to TRBD2 (7 bases). CDR1 is SNHLY, CDR2 FYNNEI, per germline. The CDR3 covers 18 residues. The CDR3 sequence: CASNEQHRRGGPSYGQYF. The CDR3 DNA reads as TGTGCCAGCAACGAACAGCATCGCCGCGGGGGCCCCTCCTACGGGCAGTACTTC. Full variable domain (outside the CDR3, taken from reference TRBV2 and TRBJ2-7): EPEVTQTPSHQVTQMGQEVILRCVPISNHLYFYWYRQILGQKVEFLVSFYNNEISEKSEIFDDQFSVERPDGSNFTLKIRSTKLEDSAMYFCASNEQHRRGGPSYGQYFGPGTRLTVT.

This clone was detected a few times. V is TRBV6-6 and J is TRBJ1-1, with D tentatively TRBD1 (6 bases). V lost 7 bases, J lost 11 bases, and 20 bases lay in between. The CDR3 sequence is 13 residues long. Germline V CDR1 and CDR2: MNHNY, SVGAGI (reference sequence). CDR3 sequence: CASIRESTGIAFF. The CDR3 region has the DNA TGTGCCAGCATAAGGGAGTCAACAGGGATCGCTTTCTTT.

V is TRBV18 and J is TRBJ1-4, with 7 bases identical to TRBD1. The V gene's germline CDR1 is KGHSH and CDR2 LQKENI. The CDR3 totals 16 residues. Germline trimming cut 3 bases from V and 8 bases from J; bases unmatched to any gene: 12. This chain's CDR3 is CASSPRADRPGEKLFF. The DNA of the CDR3 is TGTGCCAGCTCACCTCGTGCGGACAGGCCTGGGGAAAAACTGTTTTTT.

The J gene is TRBJ2-4, the V gene TRBV5-1; D might be TRBD1 (6 bases). This CDR3 region has 14 residues. Germline CDR1 reads SGHRS; CDR2 reads YFSETQ. Trimming stripped 2 bases from V and 2 bases from J, with 8 bases between. The CDR3 coding sequence is TGCGCCAGCAGCTTTGGACAGACCAAAAACATTCAGTACTTC. This gives the protein CASSFGQTKNIQYF.